These 5 T cell receptor beta chains were sequenced from one sample in a study of T-cell memory formation after mild COVID-19. MiXCR was run by TCRdb on the 5' RACE reads, yielding one entry per CDR3 protein. The profile covers hundreds of thousands of distinct CDR3 sequences, with 20% appearing a single time and around an eighth taken by the ten largest. Sequences were obtained from PBMCs or a T cell subset sorted from them (not recorded which). The receptors derive from an adult woman who had mild COVID-19 (a few samples of this study predate the infection). Cell type and time point are not known.

This clonotype was counted between two and nine times. This sequence joins TRBV5-1 and TRBJ1-1; TRBD1 is a possible D gene (5 bases). The CDR3 consists of 15 residues. V lost 0 bases, J lost 1 base, and 10 bases lay in between. CDR1 SGHRS and CDR2 YFSETQ come from the germline V gene. This CDR3 is CASSLATDRNTEAFF. Here the CDR3 DNA reads TGCGCCAGCAGCTTGGCAACAGACAGGAACACTGAAGCTTTCTTT. The whole variable domain, remainder taken from reference TRBV5-1 and TRBJ1-1, is KAGVTQTPRYLIKTRGQQVTLSCSPISGHRSVSWYQQTPGQGLQFLFEYFSETQRNKGNFPGRFSGRQFSNSRSEMNVSTLELGDSALYLCASSLATDRNTEAFFGQGTRLTVV.

This clonotype was seen repeatedly, ten times or more. One end of the junction fails to match germline, which may point to a read error. V is TRBV7-8 and J is TRBJ2-2; TRBD2 aligns across 7 bases. CDR1 SGHVS and CDR2 FQNEAQ come from the germline V gene. The CDR3 is made up of 15 amino acids. CDR3 nucleotides: TGTGCCAACAGCCTCGGACTAGAGGGAACCGGGGAGCTGTTTTTT. Translating it yields CANSLGLEGTGELFF.

This clonotype was found many times. One end of the junction does not line up with germline, which may come from a read error. This CDR3 reads CASSLGQETQYF. In DNA form, the CDR3 reads TGTGCCAGCAGTTTAGGCCAAGAGACCCAGTACTTC. This sequence joins TRBV5-1 and TRBJ2-5, with unresolved D. CDR3 length: 12 residues. Looked up from germline, CDR1 is SGHRS and CDR2 is YFSETQ.

This clonotype showed up just a few times. The chain couples TRBV4-3 to TRBJ2-1; D remains unclear. CDR3 size: 14 residues. With 0 bases removed from V and 1 base from J, the gap between germline ends came to 4 bases. In germline, CDR1 is LGHNA, CDR2 YSLEER. The CDR3 protein is CASSQDGSYNEQFF. For the CDR3, the DNA is TGCGCCAGCAGCCAAGATGGGTCCTACAATGAGCAGTTCTTC.

J is TRBJ2-1 and V is TRBV5-1; D not resolved. Germline CDR1 is SGHRS and CDR2 is YFSETQ. Trimming took off 7 bases at V and 0 bases at J, with 14 bases between the two ends. The CDR3 contains 15 residues. DNA for the CDR3: TGCGCCAGCGGGTCGCCCCTAGGCTCCTACAATGAGCAGTTCTTC. It is translated as CASGSPLGSYNEQFF.